A single sample is the source of the 25 T cell receptor beta chains below, sequenced in a study of cytomegalovirus exposure and HLA in healthy donors (dated by TCRdb to 2016 to 2017). Library creation used the immunoSEQ multiplex PCR assay. A mixture of 60 forward primers for TCR Vbeta segments and 13 reverse primers for TCR Jbeta segments was used in the multiplex PCR. Imported from immuneACCESS, the table was reduced by TCRdb to in-frame sequences with V and J called. These copies leave out some clones; in studies compared against another copy, an unresolved V gene accounts for under half, and the cause of the remainder is not known. The sample contains around 130,000 clones, about 74% of them found a single time. The ten biggest clones cover approximately 6.3% of the sample. Sequences were obtained from PBMCs. All receptors derive from a middle-aged man in good health and CMV-seropositive.

The rearrangement uses TRBV11-2 and TRBJ2-7, with TRBD1 identical over 7 bases. This CDR3 has 14 amino acids. The germline gives CDR1 SGHAT, CDR2 FQNNGV. The junction had 8 bases not matched to a gene; V was cut back by 2 bases and J by 7 bases. The CDR3 loop reads CASSLISGGREQYF. The CDR3 DNA reads TGTGCCAGCAGCTTAATATCAGGGGGAAGGGAGCAGTACTTC.

This chain links TRBV5-1 with TRBJ1-6; unclear D gene. The germline V gene has CDR1 SGHRS and CDR2 YFSETQ. The CDR3 totals 16 residues. V was pared by 0 bases and J by 7 bases, with 14 bases between. CDR3 coding DNA: TGCGCCAGCAGCTTGGAGGAGGGAGGAGGAAATTCACCCCTCCACTTT. Translating gives CASSLEEGGGNSPLHF.

The chain links TRBV7-6 to TRBJ2-1; D might be TRBD2 (5 bases). CDR1 and CDR2 (germline): SGHVS, FNYEAQ. CDR3 length: 14 residues. V lost 5 bases and J 6 bases, leaving 14 bases between the germline ends. The CDR3 DNA reads TGTGCCAGCAGCCTGTCCCCCCGGGGCAATGAGCAGTTCTTC. Its protein product is CASSLSPRGNEQFF.

This clone was seen more than once but under ten times. The rearrangement links TRBV15 to TRBJ2-2, with D perhaps matching TRBD1 (6 bases). CDR3 length: 15 residues. CDR1 and CDR2 (germline): LNHNV, YYDKDF (reference sequence). V shed 0 bases and J shed 6 bases, with 11 bases lying between them. CDR3 sequence: CATSRDWAGAGELFF. The CDR3 DNA is TGTGCCACCAGCAGAGATTGGGCAGGGGCCGGGGAGCTGTTTTTT. The full variable domain, completed using reference TRBV15 and TRBJ2-2, is DAMVIQNPRYQVTQFGKPVTLSCSQTLNHNVMYWYQQKSSQAPKLLFHYYDKDFNNEADTPDNFQSRRPNTSFCFLDIRSPGLGDTAMYLCATSRDWAGAGELFFGEGSRLTVL.

This chain joins TRBV7-2 and TRBJ2-3, with a tentative D call TRBD2 (6 bases). CDR3 length: 16 residues. The V end was cut by 1 base, the J end by 4 bases, with 15 bases between. The germline gives CDR1 SGHTA, CDR2 FQGNSA. Here the CDR3 reads CASSLGSGGKADTQYF. For the CDR3, the DNA is TGTGCCAGCAGCTTAGGGTCTGGCGGGAAAGCAGATACGCAGTATTTT.

The genes are TRBV10-3 and TRBJ2-1, with 9 positions matching TRBD2. This CDR3 comprises 17 residues. The germline gives CDR1 ENHRY, CDR2 SYGVKD. V lost 6 bases and J lost 3; bases outside the gene matches: 12. As DNA, the CDR3 is TGTGCCATCAGAGACCAAACACTTAGCGGGAGCTACAATGAGCAGTTCTTC. Its translation: CAIRDQTLSGSYNEQFF.

Comments on this clone: At one of its ends the junction is not consistent with the germline gene, which may arise from a read error. The J gene is TRBJ2-2, the V gene TRBV27; D is possibly TRBD2 (5 bases). Germline V gives CDR1 MNHEY, CDR2 SMNVEV (reference sequence). This CDR3 has 14 amino acids. In DNA, the CDR3 is TGTGCCAGCAGAATTAGGCGGAACACCGGGGAGTTGTTTTTT. This codes for CASRIRRNTGELFF.

This clone was observed once. The gene calls are TRBV10-3 and TRBJ2-6, with D perhaps TRBD1 (7 bases). V lost 5 bases and J lost 0, with 8 bases in between. The V gene's germline CDR1 is ENHRY and CDR2 SYGVKD. The CDR3 runs 15 residues. CDR3 bases: TGTGCCATCAGTCAGGGGGGCTCTGGGGCCAACGTCCTGACTTTC. It specifies CAISQGGSGANVLTF.

This sequence joins TRBV19 and TRBJ1-5, with 9 bases matching TRBD1. Per germline, CDR1 LNHDA and CDR2 SQIVND (reference sequence). The CDR3 has 15 residues. V lost 7 bases to trimming and J lost 1 base; unmatched junction nucleotides: 5. CDR3: CASKWDRASNQPQHF. As DNA, the CDR3 is TGTGCCAGTAAATGGGACAGGGCCAGCAATCAGCCCCAGCATTTT.

This chain uses TRBV19 with TRBJ2-5, with a possible D match to TRBD1 (6 bases). TRBJ2-7 explains the end of the DNA better; the J call may be wrong. Germline V gene data show CDR1 as LNHDA and CDR2 as SQIVND (reference sequence). This CDR3 comprises 12 residues. The CDR3 DNA is TGTGCCAGTAGCCCCAGGGGCCACGAGCAGTACTTC. Translated: CASSPRGHEQYF.

The rearrangement joins TRBV28 to TRBJ1-2, with D maybe TRBD1 (6 bases). There are 15 residues in the CDR3. V was clipped by 3 bases and J by 3 bases, with 14 bases between them. Germline CDR1 is MDHEN and CDR2 is SYDVKM. CDR3 nucleotide sequence: TGTGCCAGCAGTTTTGGGAGACAGGTTTACTATGGCTACACCTTC. Translated: CASSFGRQVYYGYTF.

This chain connects TRBV25-1 to TRBJ2-1; TRBD1 might be the D (5 bases). The CDR3 length is 11 residues. CDR1 MGHDK and CDR2 SYGVNS come from the germline V gene. V was pared by 6 bases and J by 9 bases, with 9 bases between. The CDR3 DNA sequence: TGTGCCAGCAGCTCAGGGATTGAGCAGTTCTTC. Protein product: CASSSGIEQFF.

This rearrangement joins TRBV30 to TRBJ2-3; D might be TRBD1 (5 bases). Trimming took 1 base from V and 6 from J, leaving 11 bases between them. Germline loops: CDR1 GTSNPN, CDR2 SVGIG (reference sequence). This CDR3 is 13 amino acids long. This chain's CDR3 is CAWSGFAGDTQYF. Here the CDR3 DNA reads TGTGCCTGGAGTGGCTTCGCAGGGGATACGCAGTATTTT.

The chain is built from TRBV5-6 and TRBJ2-1; 7 bases line up with TRBD2. CDR3 length equals 14 residues. Germline-derived CDR1 and CDR2 are SGHDT and YYEEEE. Trimming at V came to 2 bases and at J to 3 bases, leaving 2 bases not matched to a gene. The CDR3 is CASSFPSGYNEQFF. CDR3 DNA sequence: TGTGCCAGCAGCTTTCCTAGCGGCTACAATGAGCAGTTCTTC.

This chain connects TRBV7-2 to TRBJ1-1; 9 bases fit TRBD1. Germline V gene sequence: CDR1 SGHTA, CDR2 FQGNSA. J was trimmed by 3 bases and V by 5 bases; bases with no gene match: 7. CDR3 length: 15 residues. CDR3 in amino acids: CASSVDRGMDTEAFF. CDR3 in DNA: TGTGCCAGCAGCGTGGACAGGGGAATGGACACTGAAGCTTTCTTT.

This clone has only a few counts. Other nucleotide sequences from this sample produce the same CDR3. CDR3 coding DNA: TGTGCCAGTAGTATAGTCCAGGGACCCCAGCATTTT. As protein: CASSIVQGPQHF. V usage is TRBV19 and J usage is TRBJ1-5; weak D call: TRBD1 (5 bases). The germline V and J ends were trimmed by 1 base and 10 bases, with 8 bases remaining between them. The CDR3 runs 12 residues. Germline assignment: CDR1 LNHDA and CDR2 SQIVND (reference sequence).

The chain recombines TRBV27 with TRBJ2-5; 7 bases align to TRBD2. The closer fit of TRBJ2-7 to the DNA end suggests the J call may be wrong. This CDR3 comprises 15 residues. Germline CDR1 MNHEY, CDR2 SMNVEV (reference sequence). The DNA of the CDR3 is TGTGCCAGCAGGAGACAGCGGGAAAGCTCCTACGAGCAGTACTTC. This translates into CASRRQRESSYEQYF.

The rearrangement links TRBV7-2 to TRBJ2-5; the D gene is possibly TRBD2 (6 bases). V was trimmed by 3 bases and J by 5 bases, leaving 13 bases between them. The CDR3 length is 14 residues. Per the germline V gene, CDR1 is SGHTA and CDR2 is FQGNSA. The CDR3 region is CASSFGGALETQYF. Written as DNA, the CDR3 is TGTGCCAGCAGCTTTGGCGGGGCGTTGGAGACCCAGTACTTC. The variable domain in full, completed from reference TRBV7-2 and TRBJ2-5, reads GAGVSQSPSNKVTEKGKDVELRCDPISGHTALYWYRQSLGQGLEFLIYFQGNSAPDKSGLPSDRFSAERTGGSVSTLTIQRTQQEDSAVYLCASSFGGALETQYFGPGTRLLVL.

V and J are TRBV2 and TRBJ1-2, with D maybe TRBD1 (5 bases). This CDR3 region has 13 residues. The V and J ends lost 10 bases and 8 bases respectively, with 20 bases between them. Germline V gene data show CDR1 as SNHLY and CDR2 as FYNNEI. CDR3 sequence reads: CANTRDPGEGYTF. CDR3 in DNA: TGTGCCAACACCAGGGACCCGGGAGAAGGCTACACCTTC.

This clone was seen a handful of times. V gene TRBV5-4 combines with J gene TRBJ1-2; 9 nucleotides match TRBD1. The CDR3 extends over 14 amino acids. The V and J ends lost 4 bases and 2 bases, in that order; junction bases with no gene match: 3. Germline CDR1 reads SGHNT; CDR2 reads YYREEE (reference sequence). In DNA, the CDR3 is TGTGCCAGCAGCCAACAGGGGGCGAACTATGGCTACACCTTC. Residues: CASSQQGANYGYTF.

V gene TRBV10-1 combines with J gene TRBJ2-3; 7 nucleotides line up with TRBD2. Germline-derived CDR1 and CDR2 are WNHNN and SYGVQD (reference sequence). The CDR3 contains 16 residues. V lost 3 bases to trimming and J lost 7 bases; unmatched junction nucleotides: 13. CDR3 DNA: TGCGCCAGCAGTGAAAGGGCGGGAGCGAATCGAAATACGCAGTATTTT. It translates to CASSERAGANRNTQYF.

The chain carries TRBV5-1 and TRBJ1-2, with D possibly TRBD1 on 6 matching bases. This CDR3 has 15 residues. With 1 base removed from V and 5 bases from J, the gap between germline ends came to 15 bases. Germline V gene data show CDR1 as SGHRS and CDR2 as YFSETQ. The CDR3 region is CASSLTGRGAYGYTF. CDR3 coding DNA: TGCGCCAGCAGCTTGACAGGGCGTGGGGCATATGGCTACACCTTC.

The chain combines TRBV9 with TRBJ2-3; D remains unclear. CDR1 is SGDLS and CDR2 is YYNGEE in the germline V gene. V lost 0 bases, J lost 7 bases, and 6 bases lay in between. This CDR3 region has 12 residues. The CDR3 protein is CASSVDGYTQYF. DNA for the CDR3: TGTGCCAGCAGCGTAGATGGCTATACGCAGTATTTT.

The chain carries TRBV7-2 and TRBJ2-7, with D tentatively TRBD2 (5 bases). The CDR3 spans 12 residues. The germline CDR1 and CDR2 sequences are SGHTA and FQGNSA. Trimming took 4 bases from V and 3 from J, leaving 7 bases between them. The CDR3 loop reads CASSSSIYEQYF. CDR3 sequence (DNA): TGTGCCAGCAGCTCTAGCATCTACGAGCAGTACTTC.

The gene calls are TRBV5-1 and TRBJ1-6; no firm D call. Trimming stripped 5 bases from V and 5 bases from J, with 14 bases between. CDR3 length equals 15 residues. Germline CDR1 reads SGHRS; CDR2 reads YFSETQ. The CDR3 spells CASRFTQANNSPLHF. As DNA, the CDR3 is TGCGCCAGCAGATTTACCCAGGCCAATAATTCACCCCTCCACTTT.